One and the same sample provided the 27 T cell receptor beta chains below, sequenced in a study of shared clonotypes between healthy human individuals. Profiled with immunoSEQ multiplex PCR; TCRdb holds only in-frame clones, not every one. The sample gives approximately 97,000 clones, roughly two thirds of which show up once; 40% to 45% is in the top ten. Source material: memory CD8+ T cells sorted from blood. As for subset: CD45RO+ cells pooled with CCR7-negative TemRA cells. These receptor sequences come from a man younger than 40 in good health.

The rearrangement links TRBV10-2 to TRBJ2-3, with a weak D call TRBD1 (5 bases). The germline CDR1 and CDR2 sequences are WSHSY and SAAADI. This CDR3 has 15 residues. V gave up 8 bases and J gave up 0 bases, with 15 bases separating them. CDR3 bases: TGCGCCAGCGGATCTCAAGGGGCCAGCACAGATACGCAGTATTTT. Encoded protein: CASGSQGASTDTQYF.

The chain couples TRBV5-5 to TRBJ2-3, with D perhaps TRBD1 (6 bases). CDR3 length: 17 amino acids. Trimming shortened V by 3 bases and J by 2 bases, and 19 bases separated the two germline ends. The germline V gene encodes CDR1 SGHKS and CDR2 YYEKEE (reference sequence). The chain's CDR3 is CASSSRARGKTTDTQYF. The CDR3 DNA reads TGTGCCAGCAGCTCCCGAGCAAGGGGGAAAACCACAGATACGCAGTATTTT.

The rearrangement uses TRBV5-6 and TRBJ2-1, with D hard to call. CDR1 SGHDT and CDR2 YYEEEE come from the germline V gene. The V gene lost 0 bases and the J gene lost 0 bases, with 10 bases spanning the gap. The CDR3 is 16 residues long. In nucleotides, the CDR3 is TGTGCCAGCAGCTTGGCGGCAGGAAGCTCCTACAATGAGCAGTTCTTC. The encoded protein is CASSLAAGSSYNEQFF.

J is TRBJ2-2 and V is TRBV7-9, with TRBD2 matching 7 bases. The CDR3 is 17 amino acids. V gave up 4 bases and J gave up 6 bases; unmatched junction bases: 14. CDR1 and CDR2 (germline): SEHNR, FQNEAQ (reference sequence). The DNA for the CDR3 is TGTGCCAGCAGCTCACTTGGACTAGGGGATTCGCCCGGGGAGCTGTTTTTT. The encoded protein is CASSSLGLGDSPGELFF.

This sequence joins TRBV27 and TRBJ2-5, with D tentatively TRBD1 or TRBD2 (7 bases each). Trimming removed 6 bases from V and 2 bases from J, with 13 bases in between. CDR1 is MNHEY, CDR2 SMNVEV, per germline (reference sequence). The CDR3 is made up of 14 amino acids. CDR3 nucleotide sequence: TGTGCCAGCAGCAGCGGGACAGCTCAAGAGACCCAGTACTTC. As protein: CASSSGTAQETQYF.

The V and J genes are TRBV6-5 and TRBJ2-7; 11 nucleotides agree with TRBD1. CDR1 and CDR2 from the germline V gene are MNHEY and SVGAGI. The V and J ends lost 8 bases and 3 bases, in that order; junction bases with no gene match: 6. This CDR3 contains 14 residues. The CDR3 is CASAPGTGGYEQYF. For the CDR3, the DNA is TGTGCCAGCGCCCCTGGGACAGGGGGCTACGAGCAGTACTTC.

The V gene is TRBV27, the J gene TRBJ1-1; a possible D gene is TRBD1 (5 bases). V gave up 2 bases and J gave up 5 bases, with 12 bases separating them. CDR1 and CDR2 (germline): MNHEY, SMNVEV (reference sequence). There are 14 residues in the CDR3. The CDR3 is CASSLRGKGTEAFF. The CDR3 DNA sequence: TGTGCCAGCAGTTTACGGGGAAAGGGGACTGAAGCTTTCTTT.

The rearrangement joins TRBV5-6 to TRBJ2-3; D is unresolved. The CDR3 length is 12 residues. Germline loops: CDR1 SGHDT, CDR2 YYEEEE. V dropped 4 bases and J dropped 4 bases, with 7 bases sitting between them. CDR3 bases: TGTGCCAGCAGCCTCGATGCAGATACGCAGTATTTT. Protein sequence: CASSLDADTQYF.

This clone appeared once. The genes are TRBV5-1 and TRBJ2-7, with D possibly TRBD1 on 6 matching bases. V dropped 1 base and J dropped 0 bases, with 11 bases sitting between them. Germline CDR1 SGHRS, CDR2 YFSETQ. CDR3 length: 15 amino acids. DNA of the CDR3: TGCGCCAGCAGCTTGCCCAGGACAGACTCCTACGAGCAGTACTTC. As protein: CASSLPRTDSYEQYF.

The J gene is TRBJ1-3, the V gene TRBV9, with 8 bases aligning to TRBD1. This CDR3 spans 15 amino acids. Germline trimming cut 5 bases from V and 4 bases from J; bases unmatched to any gene: 8. Per germline, CDR1 SGDLS and CDR2 YYNGEE. The DNA for the CDR3 is TGTGCCAGCAGTTACACCGGACAGGGCGGAAACACCATATATTTT. Protein: CASSYTGQGGNTIYF.

This chain joins TRBV10-1 and TRBJ2-2; a possible D gene is TRBD2 (5 bases). The germline V gene encodes CDR1 WNHNN and CDR2 SYGVQD (reference sequence). The CDR3 is made up of 14 amino acids. V was trimmed by 6 bases and J by 4 bases, leaving 12 bases between them. The CDR3 region has the DNA TGCGCCAGCAGGGAGGTAGCGTTCACCGGGGAGCTGTTTTTT. This sequence encodes CASREVAFTGELFF.

This clone showed up just a few times. The rearrangement uses TRBV6-5 and TRBJ1-1; TRBD1 might be the D (6 bases). Germline V gene lookup returns CDR1 MNHEY and CDR2 SVGAGI. V was clipped by 6 bases and J by 4 bases, with 12 bases between them. This CDR3 region has 13 residues. The CDR3 region is CASRDTGTTEAFF. The CDR3 DNA is TGTGCCAGCAGGGACACAGGGACCACTGAAGCTTTCTTT.

This clone was seen a few times. The rearrangement uses TRBV4-1 and TRBJ1-1, with a possible D match to TRBD1 (5 bases). Trimming stripped 3 bases from V and 3 bases from J, with 14 bases between. Germline V lookup: CDR1 MGHRA, CDR2 YSYEKL. This CDR3 is 15 amino acids long. The CDR3 here is CASSQGPGGYTEAFF. For the CDR3, the DNA is TGCGCCAGCAGCCAGGGACCTGGGGGGTACACTGAAGCTTTCTTT.

The chain links TRBV11-3 to TRBJ2-1; 7 positions match TRBD2. Germline V gene sequence: CDR1 SGHNT, CDR2 YENEEA. V was pared by 1 base and J by 7 bases, with 4 bases of the junction left unmatched. This CDR3 has 14 residues. CDR3 residues: CASSLGGSGNEQFF. CDR3 DNA sequence: TGTGCCAGCAGCTTAGGCGGGAGTGGTAATGAGCAGTTCTTC. Variable domain in full (rest from reference TRBV11-3 and TRBJ2-1): EAGVVQSPRYKIIEKKQPVAFWCNPISGHNTLYWYLQNLGQGPELLIRYENEEAVDDSQLPKDRFSAERLKGVDSTLKIQPAELGDSAVYLCASSLGGSGNEQFFGPGTRLTVL.

As DNA, the CDR3 is TGTGCCAGCAGTTTATATGGTGAGACCCAGTACTTC. It specifies CASSLYGETQYF. The V call is TRBV28, the J call TRBJ2-5; D unclear. Trimming pared 1 base from V and 5 bases from J, leaving 5 bases between. Germline-derived CDR1 and CDR2 are MDHEN and SYDVKM. The CDR3 totals 12 residues. The complete variable domain, with remaining parts taken from reference TRBV28 and TRBJ2-5, reads DVKVTQSSRYLVKRTGEKVFLECVQDMDHENMFWYRQDPGLGLRLIYFSYDVKMKEKGDIPEGYSVSREKKERFSLILESASTNQTSMYLCASSLYGETQYFGPGTRLLVL.

This chain uses TRBV7-7 with TRBJ2-7; D is unclear. The CDR3 is 13 amino acids. V dropped 4 bases and J dropped 6 bases, with 13 bases sitting between them. Germline V gene sequence: CDR1 SSHAT, CDR2 FNYEAQ (reference sequence). CDR3 in amino acids: CASSSADDREQYF. The CDR3 DNA is TGTGCCAGCAGCTCGGCGGACGATCGCGAGCAGTACTTC.

The table lists this clone with a count of one. The chain employs TRBV7-3 and TRBJ2-1; D not certain. Trimming removed 5 bases at V and 11 bases at J, with 22 bases between. The CDR3 is made up of 15 amino acids. Germline values: CDR1 SGHTA, CDR2 FQGTGA. The CDR3 here is CASSNLVAPNSQQFF. CDR3 sequence (DNA): TGTGCCAGCAGCAACCTAGTGGCCCCAAATAGTCAGCAGTTCTTC.

V is TRBV5-1 and J is TRBJ2-7; no definite D call. The germline CDR1 and CDR2 sequences are SGHRS and YFSETQ. The CDR3 consists of 14 residues. V dropped 3 bases and J dropped 6 bases, with 16 bases sitting between them. DNA of the CDR3: TGCGCCAGCAGCTCCCGTACACCCCTAGGCGAGCAGTACTTC. Residues: CASSSRTPLGEQYF.

The rearrangement uses TRBV7-9 and TRBJ2-5, with D hard to call. Germline V gene lookup returns CDR1 SEHNR and CDR2 FQNEAQ (reference sequence). The CDR3 has 15 amino acids. The V gene lost 1 base and the J gene lost 6 bases, with 15 bases spanning the gap. The CDR3, as DNA: TGTGCCAGCAGCTTAGATCGGGCAGGCGCGAAGACCCAGTACTTC. The encoded protein is CASSLDRAGAKTQYF.

The rearrangement links TRBV12-5 to TRBJ2-3, with 13 bases lining up with TRBD2. The CDR3 extends over 16 amino acids. CDR1 is LGHNT and CDR2 is FRNRAP in the germline V gene. The trim removed 5 bases at V and 7 bases at J, leaving 9 bases unmatched. The CDR3 reads CASGDTSGRARNTQYF. In DNA, the CDR3 is TGTGCTAGTGGTGACACTAGCGGGAGGGCCAGGAATACGCAGTATTTT.

The rearrangement links TRBV27 to TRBJ2-1; 7 bases match TRBD2. CDR3 length: 13 amino acids. After removal of 5 bases from V and 6 bases from J, the junction contained 4 bases not matched to a gene. In germline, CDR1 is MNHEY, CDR2 SMNVEV (reference sequence). CDR3 DNA sequence: TGTGCCAGCAGTGTTACTAGCGTCAATGAGCAGTTCTTC. It yields the protein CASSVTSVNEQFF.

This clone has more than one count but fewer than ten. CDR3 DNA: TGTGCCAGCAGTTGGCTGGAGGGTTCGAACGAGCAGTACTTC. It encodes CASSWLEGSNEQYF. The chain is built from TRBV28 and TRBJ2-7, with TRBD2 as a possible D gene (6 bases). CDR1 and CDR2 from the germline V gene are MDHEN and SYDVKM. This CDR3 region has 14 residues. Trimming left V 4 bases short and J 5 bases short, with 15 bases between.

The CDR3 DNA sequence: TGCGCCAGCAGTGAGTCGATCCGGTATGAGCAGTACTTC. It yields the protein CASSESIRYEQYF. The chain is built from TRBV10-2 and TRBJ2-7; D not certain. The CDR3 loop spans 13 amino acids. Germline V gene sequence: CDR1 WSHSY, CDR2 SAAADI. Between the trimmed V and J ends, which lost 0 bases and 7 bases, there was a span of 10 bases.

The V and J genes are TRBV6-5 and TRBJ2-5; D remains unclear. CDR1 is MNHEY, CDR2 SVGAGI, per germline. The V gene lost 4 bases and the J gene lost 2 bases, with 11 bases spanning the gap. The CDR3 consists of 14 residues. The CDR3 region has the DNA TGTGCCAGCAGTTTTTCCGACGGGCAAGAGACCCAGTACTTC. Translating it yields CASSFSDGQETQYF.

This clone was seen a single time. This chain uses TRBV6-6 with TRBJ1-1; D possibly corresponds to TRBD1 (5 bases). Germline V gives CDR1 MNHNY, CDR2 SVGAGI (reference sequence). The CDR3 length is 13 residues. The V end was cut by 6 bases, the J end by 1 base, with 9 bases between. DNA of the CDR3: TGTGCCAGCAGGGGACCGGAGAACACTGAAGCTTTCTTT. It encodes CASRGPENTEAFF.

This rearrangement joins TRBV27 to TRBJ2-3; D is unclear. The CDR3 spans 14 residues. Germline values: CDR1 MNHEY, CDR2 SMNVEV (reference sequence). With 0 bases removed from V and 4 bases from J, the gap between germline ends came to 8 bases. CDR3 nucleotides: TGTGCCAGCAGTTTATCTACAAGGGCAGATACGCAGTATTTT. It yields the protein CASSLSTRADTQYF.

This clone was seen just once. The V and J genes are TRBV7-6 and TRBJ2-5; D unclear. V gave up 0 bases and J gave up 2 bases, with 4 bases separating them. CDR3 size: 13 residues. Germline CDR1 reads SGHVS; CDR2 reads FNYEAQ. The CDR3 nucleotides read TGTGCCAGCAGCTTAGCGCGGCAAGAGACCCAGTACTTC. It translates to CASSLARQETQYF.